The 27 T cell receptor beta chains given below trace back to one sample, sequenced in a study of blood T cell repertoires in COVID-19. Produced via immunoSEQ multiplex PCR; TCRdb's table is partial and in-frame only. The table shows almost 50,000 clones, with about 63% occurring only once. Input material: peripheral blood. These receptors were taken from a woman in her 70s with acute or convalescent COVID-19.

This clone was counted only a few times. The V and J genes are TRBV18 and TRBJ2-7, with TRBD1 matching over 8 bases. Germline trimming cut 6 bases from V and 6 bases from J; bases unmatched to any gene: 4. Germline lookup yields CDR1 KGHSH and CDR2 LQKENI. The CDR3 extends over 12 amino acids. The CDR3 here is CASSDRASEQYF. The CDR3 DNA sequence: TGTGCCAGCTCGGACAGGGCAAGCGAGCAGTACTTC.

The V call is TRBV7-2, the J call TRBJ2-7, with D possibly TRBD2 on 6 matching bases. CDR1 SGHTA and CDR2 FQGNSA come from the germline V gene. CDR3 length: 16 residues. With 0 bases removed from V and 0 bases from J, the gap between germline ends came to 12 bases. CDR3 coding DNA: TGTGCCAGCAGCTTAGCTAGCGGATCAAGCTCCTACGAGCAGTACTTC. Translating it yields CASSLASGSSSYEQYF.

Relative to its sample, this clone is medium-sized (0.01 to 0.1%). In nucleotides, the CDR3 is TGTGCCAGCAGCTCGACCCGACCGGGGAACACCGGGGAGCTGTTTTTT. It encodes CASSSTRPGNTGELFF. The chain links TRBV7-9 to TRBJ2-2; D call uncertain. Per the germline V gene, CDR1 is SEHNR and CDR2 is FQNEAQ (reference sequence). This CDR3 comprises 16 residues. Trimming shortened V by 4 bases and J by 1 base, and 13 bases separated the two germline ends.

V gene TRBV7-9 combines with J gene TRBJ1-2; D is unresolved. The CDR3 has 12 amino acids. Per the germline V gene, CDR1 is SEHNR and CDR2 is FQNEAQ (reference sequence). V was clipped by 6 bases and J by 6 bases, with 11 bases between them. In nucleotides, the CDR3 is TGTGCCAGCAGGAGCCCAGGAAATGGCTACACCTTC. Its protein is CASRSPGNGYTF.

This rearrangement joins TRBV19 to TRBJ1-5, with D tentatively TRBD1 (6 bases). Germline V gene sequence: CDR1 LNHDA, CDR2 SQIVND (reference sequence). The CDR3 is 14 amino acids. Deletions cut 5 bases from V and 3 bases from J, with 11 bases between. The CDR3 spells CASSEQGPNQPQHF. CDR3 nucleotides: TGTGCCAGTAGTGAGCAGGGGCCCAATCAGCCCCAGCATTTT.

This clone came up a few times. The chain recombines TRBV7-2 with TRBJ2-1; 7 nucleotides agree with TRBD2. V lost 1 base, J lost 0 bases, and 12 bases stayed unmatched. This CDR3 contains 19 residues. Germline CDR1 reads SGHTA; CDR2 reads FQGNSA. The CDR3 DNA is TGTGCCAGCAGCTTAGTTCCTAGCGGAGGGCCCTCCTCCTACAATGAGCAGTTCTTC. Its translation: CASSLVPSGGPSSYNEQFF.

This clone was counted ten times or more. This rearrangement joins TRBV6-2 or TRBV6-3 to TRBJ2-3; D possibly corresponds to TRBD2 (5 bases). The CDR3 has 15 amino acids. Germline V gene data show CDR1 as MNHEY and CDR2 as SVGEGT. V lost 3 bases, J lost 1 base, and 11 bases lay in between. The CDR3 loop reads CASSYDTAGTDTQYF. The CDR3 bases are TGTGCCAGCAGTTATGATACAGCGGGCACAGATACGCAGTATTTT.

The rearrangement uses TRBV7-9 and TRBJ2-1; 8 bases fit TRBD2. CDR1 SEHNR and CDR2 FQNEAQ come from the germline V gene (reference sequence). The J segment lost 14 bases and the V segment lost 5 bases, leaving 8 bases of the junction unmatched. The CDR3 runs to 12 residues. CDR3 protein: CASSITGLAKFF. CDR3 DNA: TGTGCCAGCAGCATCACCGGACTAGCCAAGTTCTTC.

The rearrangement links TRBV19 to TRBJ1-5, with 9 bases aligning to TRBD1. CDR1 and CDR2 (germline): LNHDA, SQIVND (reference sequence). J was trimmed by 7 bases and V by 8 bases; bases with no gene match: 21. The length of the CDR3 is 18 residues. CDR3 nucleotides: TGTGCCAGTTCTTCCCAAAATACGAGAAACAGGGGGCAACAGCCCCAGCATTTT. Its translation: CASSSQNTRNRGQQPQHF.

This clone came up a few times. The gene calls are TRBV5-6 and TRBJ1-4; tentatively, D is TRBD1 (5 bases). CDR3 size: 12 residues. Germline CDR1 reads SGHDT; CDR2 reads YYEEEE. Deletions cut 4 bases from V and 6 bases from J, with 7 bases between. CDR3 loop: CASSAGYEKLFF. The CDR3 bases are TGTGCCAGCAGCGCAGGGTATGAAAAACTGTTTTTT.

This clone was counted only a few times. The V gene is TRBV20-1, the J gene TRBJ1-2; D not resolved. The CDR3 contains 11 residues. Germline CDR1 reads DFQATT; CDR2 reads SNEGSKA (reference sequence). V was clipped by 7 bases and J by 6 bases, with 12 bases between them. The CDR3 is CSVKFGNGYTF. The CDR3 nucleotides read TGCAGTGTTAAGTTCGGGAATGGCTACACCTTC.

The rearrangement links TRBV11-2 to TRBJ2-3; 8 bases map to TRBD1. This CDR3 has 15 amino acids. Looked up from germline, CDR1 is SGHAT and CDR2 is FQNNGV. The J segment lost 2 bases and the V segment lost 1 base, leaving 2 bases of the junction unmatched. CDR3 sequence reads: CASSLGTGHTDTQYF. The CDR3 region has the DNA TGTGCCAGCAGCTTAGGGACAGGGCACACAGATACGCAGTATTTT. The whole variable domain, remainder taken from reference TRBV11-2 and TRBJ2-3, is EAGVAQSPRYKIIEKRQSVAFWCNPISGHATLYWYQQILGQGPKLLIQFQNNGVVDDSQLPKDRFSAERLKGVDSTLKIQPAKLEDSAVYLCASSLGTGHTDTQYFGPGTRLTVL.

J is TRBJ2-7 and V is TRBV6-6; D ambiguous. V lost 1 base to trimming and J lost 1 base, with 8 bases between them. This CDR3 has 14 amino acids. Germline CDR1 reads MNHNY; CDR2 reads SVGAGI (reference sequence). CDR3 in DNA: TGTGCCAGCAGTTACTTAGGAGAGTCCTACGAGCAGTACTTC. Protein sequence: CASSYLGESYEQYF.

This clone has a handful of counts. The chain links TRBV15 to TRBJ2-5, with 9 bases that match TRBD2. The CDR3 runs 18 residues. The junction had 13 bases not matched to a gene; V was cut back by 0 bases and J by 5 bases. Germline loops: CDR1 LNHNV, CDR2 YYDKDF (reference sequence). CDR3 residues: CATSRDAAGGALEETQYF. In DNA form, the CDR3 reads TGTGCCACCAGCAGAGATGCGGCGGGGGGGGCGTTGGAGGAGACCCAGTACTTC. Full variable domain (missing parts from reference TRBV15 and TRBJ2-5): DAMVIQNPRYQVTQFGKPVTLSCSQTLNHNVMYWYQQKSSQAPKLLFHYYDKDFNNEADTPDNFQSRRPNTSFCFLDIRSPGLGDTAMYLCATSRDAAGGALEETQYFGPGTRLLVL.

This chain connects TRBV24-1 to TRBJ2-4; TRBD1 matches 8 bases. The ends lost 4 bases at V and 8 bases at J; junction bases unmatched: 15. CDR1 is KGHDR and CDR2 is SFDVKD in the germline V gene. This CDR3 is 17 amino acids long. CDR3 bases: TGTGCCACCAGTGACCCCCCCCGGACAGGGTTAAGGTACATTCAGTACTTC. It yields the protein CATSDPPRTGLRYIQYF.

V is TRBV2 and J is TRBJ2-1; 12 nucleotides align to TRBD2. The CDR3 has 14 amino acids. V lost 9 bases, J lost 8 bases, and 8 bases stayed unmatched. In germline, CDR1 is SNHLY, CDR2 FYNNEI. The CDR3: CASLAGGLRYEQFF. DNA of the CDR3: TGTGCCAGTCTAGCGGGGGGGCTTCGGTATGAGCAGTTCTTC. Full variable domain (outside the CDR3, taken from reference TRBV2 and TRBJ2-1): EPEVTQTPSHQVTQMGQEVILRCVPISNHLYFYWYRQILGQKVEFLVSFYNNEISEKSEIFDDQFSVERPDGSNFTLKIRSTKLEDSAMYFCASLAGGLRYEQFFGPGTRLTVL.

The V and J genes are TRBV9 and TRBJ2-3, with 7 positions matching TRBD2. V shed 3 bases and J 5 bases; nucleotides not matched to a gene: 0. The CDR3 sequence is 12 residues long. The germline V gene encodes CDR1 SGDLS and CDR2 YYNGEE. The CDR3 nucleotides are TGTGCCAGCAGCGGGGAGGGAGATACGCAGTATTTT. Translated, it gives CASSGEGDTQYF. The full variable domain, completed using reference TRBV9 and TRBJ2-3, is DSGVTQTPKHLITATGQRVTLRCSPRSGDLSVYWYQQSLDQGLQFLIQYYNGEERAKGNILERFSAQQFPDLHSELNLSSLELGDSALYFCASSGEGDTQYFGPGTRLTVL.

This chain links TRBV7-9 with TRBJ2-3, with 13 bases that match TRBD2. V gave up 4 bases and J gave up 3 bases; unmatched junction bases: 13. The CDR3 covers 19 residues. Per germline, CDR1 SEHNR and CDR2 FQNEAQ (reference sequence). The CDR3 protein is CASSSATSGGPRSTDTQYF. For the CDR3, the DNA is TGTGCCAGCAGCTCCGCGACTAGCGGGGGGCCGAGGTCGACAGATACGCAGTATTTT.

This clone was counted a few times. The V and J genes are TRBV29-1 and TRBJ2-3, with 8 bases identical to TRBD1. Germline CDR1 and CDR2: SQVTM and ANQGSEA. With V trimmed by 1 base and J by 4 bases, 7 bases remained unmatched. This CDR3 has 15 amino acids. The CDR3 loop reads CSVEAPDRAADTQYF. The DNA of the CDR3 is TGCAGCGTTGAAGCTCCGGACAGGGCCGCAGATACGCAGTATTTT.

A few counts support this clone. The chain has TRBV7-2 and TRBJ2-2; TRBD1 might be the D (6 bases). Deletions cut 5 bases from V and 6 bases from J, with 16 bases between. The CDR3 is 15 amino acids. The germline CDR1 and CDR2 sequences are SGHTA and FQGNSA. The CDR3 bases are TGTGCCAGCAGCAAGGGGCAGGGGATCGCCGGGGAGCTGTTTTTT. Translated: CASSKGQGIAGELFF. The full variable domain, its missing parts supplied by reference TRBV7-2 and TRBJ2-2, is GAGVSQSPSNKVTEKGKDVELRCDPISGHTALYWYRQSLGQGLEFLIYFQGNSAPDKSGLPSDRFSAERTGGSVSTLTIQRTQQEDSAVYLCASSKGQGIAGELFFGEGSRLTVL.

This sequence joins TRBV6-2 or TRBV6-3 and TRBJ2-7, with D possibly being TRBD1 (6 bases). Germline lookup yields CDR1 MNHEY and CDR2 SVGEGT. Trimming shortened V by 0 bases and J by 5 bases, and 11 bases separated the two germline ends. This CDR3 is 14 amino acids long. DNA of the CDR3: TGTGCCAGCAGTTACTCGAAGGGGGTAGACGAGCAGTACTTC. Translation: CASSYSKGVDEQYF.

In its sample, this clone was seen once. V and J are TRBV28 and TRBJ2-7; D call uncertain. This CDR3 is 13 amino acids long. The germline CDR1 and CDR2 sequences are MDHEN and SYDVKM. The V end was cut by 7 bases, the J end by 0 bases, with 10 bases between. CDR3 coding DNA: TGTGCCAGCATCCCCGGTCACTCCTACGAGCAGTACTTC. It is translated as CASIPGHSYEQYF.

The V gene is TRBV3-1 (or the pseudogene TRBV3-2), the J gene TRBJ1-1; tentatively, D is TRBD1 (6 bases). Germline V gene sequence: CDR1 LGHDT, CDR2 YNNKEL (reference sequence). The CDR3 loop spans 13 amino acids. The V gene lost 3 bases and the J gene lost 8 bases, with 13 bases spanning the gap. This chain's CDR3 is CASSHRQVTEAFF. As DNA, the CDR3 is TGTGCCAGCAGCCACCGACAGGTTACCGAAGCTTTCTTT.

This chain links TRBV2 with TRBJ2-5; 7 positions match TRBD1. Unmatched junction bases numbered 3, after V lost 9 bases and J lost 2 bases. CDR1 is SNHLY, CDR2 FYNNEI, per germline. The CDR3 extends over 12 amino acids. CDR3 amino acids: CARGQPQETQYF. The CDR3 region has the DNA TGTGCCAGGGGACAGCCTCAAGAGACCCAGTACTTC.

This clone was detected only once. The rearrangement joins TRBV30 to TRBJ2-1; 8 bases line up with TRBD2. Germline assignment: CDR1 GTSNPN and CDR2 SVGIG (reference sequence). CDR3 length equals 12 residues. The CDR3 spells CAGAGAGNEQFF. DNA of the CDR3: TGTGCGGGAGCGGGAGCTGGGAATGAGCAGTTCTTC. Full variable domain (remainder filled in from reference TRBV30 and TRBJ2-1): SQTIHQWPATLVQPVGSPLSLECTVEGTSNPNLYWYRQAAGRGLQLLFYSVGIGQISSEVPQNLSASRPQDRQFILSSKKLLLSDSGFYLCAGAGAGNEQFFGPGTRLTVL.

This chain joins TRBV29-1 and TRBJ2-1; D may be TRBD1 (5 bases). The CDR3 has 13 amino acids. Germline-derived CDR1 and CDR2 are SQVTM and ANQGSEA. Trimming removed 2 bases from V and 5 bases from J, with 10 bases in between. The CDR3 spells CSVEQDTDNEQFF. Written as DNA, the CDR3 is TGCAGCGTTGAACAGGACACTGACAATGAGCAGTTCTTC.

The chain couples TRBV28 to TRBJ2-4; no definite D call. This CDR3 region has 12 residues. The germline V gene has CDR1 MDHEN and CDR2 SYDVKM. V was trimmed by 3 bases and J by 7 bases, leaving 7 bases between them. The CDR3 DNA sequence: TGTGCCAGCAGTTTGGGCGCGAACATTCAGTACTTC. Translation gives CASSLGANIQYF.